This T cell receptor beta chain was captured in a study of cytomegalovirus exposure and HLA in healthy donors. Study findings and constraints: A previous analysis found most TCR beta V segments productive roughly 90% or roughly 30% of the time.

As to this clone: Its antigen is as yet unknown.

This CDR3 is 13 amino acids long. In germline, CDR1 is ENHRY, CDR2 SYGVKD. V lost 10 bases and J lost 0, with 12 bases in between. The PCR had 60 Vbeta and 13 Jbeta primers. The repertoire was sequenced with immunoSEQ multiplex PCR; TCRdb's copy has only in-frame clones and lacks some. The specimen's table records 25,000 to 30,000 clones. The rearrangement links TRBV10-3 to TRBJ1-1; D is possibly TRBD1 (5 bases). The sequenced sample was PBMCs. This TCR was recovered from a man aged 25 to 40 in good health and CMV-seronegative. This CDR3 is CATATALNTEAFF. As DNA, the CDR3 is TGTGCCACAGCGACAGCCTTGAACACTGAAGCTTTCTTT.